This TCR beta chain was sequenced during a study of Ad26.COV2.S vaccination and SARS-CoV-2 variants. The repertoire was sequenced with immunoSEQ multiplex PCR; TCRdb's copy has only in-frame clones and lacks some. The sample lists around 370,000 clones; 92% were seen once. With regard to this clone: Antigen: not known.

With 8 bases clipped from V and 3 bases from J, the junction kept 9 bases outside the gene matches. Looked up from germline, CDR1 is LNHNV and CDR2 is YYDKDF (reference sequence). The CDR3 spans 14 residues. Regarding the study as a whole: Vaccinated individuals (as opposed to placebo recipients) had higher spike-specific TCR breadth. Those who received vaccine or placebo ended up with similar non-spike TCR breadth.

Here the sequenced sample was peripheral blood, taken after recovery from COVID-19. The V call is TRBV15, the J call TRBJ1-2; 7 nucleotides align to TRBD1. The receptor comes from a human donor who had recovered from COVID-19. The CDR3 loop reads CATGTGVLDYGYTF. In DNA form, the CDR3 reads TGTGCCACCGGCACAGGGGTTTTGGACTATGGCTACACCTTC.